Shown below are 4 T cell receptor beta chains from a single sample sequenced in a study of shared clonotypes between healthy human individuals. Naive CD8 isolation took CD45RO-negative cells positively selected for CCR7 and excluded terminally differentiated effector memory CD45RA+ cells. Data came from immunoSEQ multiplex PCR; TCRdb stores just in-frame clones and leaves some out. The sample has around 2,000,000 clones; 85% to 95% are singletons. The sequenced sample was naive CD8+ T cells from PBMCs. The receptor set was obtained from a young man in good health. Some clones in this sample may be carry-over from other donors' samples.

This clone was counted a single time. CDR3 protein: CASSLEELGVNTGELFF. Written as DNA, the CDR3 is TGTGCCAGCAGCTTGGAAGAGTTAGGAGTCAACACCGGGGAGCTGTTTTTT. The gene calls are TRBV5-6 and TRBJ2-2; no definite D call. With 0 bases removed from V and 2 bases from J, the gap between germline ends came to 14 bases. CDR3 length equals 17 residues. Germline V gene lookup returns CDR1 SGHDT and CDR2 YYEEEE. The full variable domain, rest sourced from reference TRBV5-6 and TRBJ2-2, is DAGVTQSPTHLIKTRGQQVTLRCSPKSGHDTVSWYQQALGQGPQFIFQYYEEEERQRGNFPDRFSGHQFPNYSSELNVNALLLGDSALYLCASSLEELGVNTGELFFGEGSRLTVL.

CDR3 protein: CASSIRTLETQYF. In nucleotides, the CDR3 is TGTGCCAGTAGTATCCGGACATTAGAGACCCAGTACTTC. The V call is TRBV19, the J call TRBJ2-5, with D tentatively TRBD1 (5 bases). The germline V gene encodes CDR1 LNHDA and CDR2 SQIVND (reference sequence). Trimming stripped 3 bases from V and 4 bases from J, with 9 bases between. The CDR3 has 13 residues.

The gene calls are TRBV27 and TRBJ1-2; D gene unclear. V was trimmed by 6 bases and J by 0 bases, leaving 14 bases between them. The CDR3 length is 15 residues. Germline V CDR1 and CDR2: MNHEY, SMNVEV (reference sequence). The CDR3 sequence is CASSRVGPSNYGYTF. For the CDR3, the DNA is TGTGCCAGCAGCCGGGTTGGGCCTTCTAACTATGGCTACACCTTC.

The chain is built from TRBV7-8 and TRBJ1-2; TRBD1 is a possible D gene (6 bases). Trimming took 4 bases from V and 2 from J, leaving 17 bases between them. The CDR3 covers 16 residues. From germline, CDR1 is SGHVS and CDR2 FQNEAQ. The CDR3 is CASSWGGRSPNYGYTF. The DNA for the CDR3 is TGTGCCAGCAGCTGGGGGGGCCGCTCCCCCAACTATGGCTACACCTTC.